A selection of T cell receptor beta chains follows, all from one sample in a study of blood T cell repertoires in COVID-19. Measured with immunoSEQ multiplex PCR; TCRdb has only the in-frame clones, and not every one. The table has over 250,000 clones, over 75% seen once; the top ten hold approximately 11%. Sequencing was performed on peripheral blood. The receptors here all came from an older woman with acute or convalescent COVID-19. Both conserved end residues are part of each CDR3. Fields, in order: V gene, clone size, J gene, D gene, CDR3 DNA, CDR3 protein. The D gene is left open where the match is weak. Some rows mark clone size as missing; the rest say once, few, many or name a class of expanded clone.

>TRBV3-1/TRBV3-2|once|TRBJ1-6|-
TGTGCCAGCAGCCCTCAGGGCTATAATTCACCCCTCCACTTT
CASSPQGYNSPLHF
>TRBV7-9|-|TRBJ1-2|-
TGTGCCAGCAGCCCCCTTGACAGGTCCCTGGGCGGCTACACCTTC
CASSPLDRSLGGYTF
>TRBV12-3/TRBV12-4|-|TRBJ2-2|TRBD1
TGTGCCAGCAGCCCACAGGGGACCGGGGAGCTGTTTTTT
CASSPQGTGELFF
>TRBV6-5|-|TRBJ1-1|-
TGTGCCAGCAGTCTAACCGGGACTCAAGCTTTCTTT
CASSLTGTQAFF
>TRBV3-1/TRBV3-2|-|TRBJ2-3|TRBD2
TGTGCCAGCAGCCCGTATCTAGCGGGGCCCGGAGATACGCAGTATTTT
CASSPYLAGPGDTQYF
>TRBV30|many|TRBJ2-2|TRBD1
TGTGCCTGGAGTGTACAGGACAGGGGGGCCGGGGAGCTGTTTTTT
CAWSVQDRGAGELFF
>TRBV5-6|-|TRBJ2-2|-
TGTGCCAGCAGCCCTCAGGGGACCGGGGAGCTGTTTTTT
CASSPQGTGELFF
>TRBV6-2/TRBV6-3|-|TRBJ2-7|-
TGTGCCAGCAGTTACAAGGGGGAGACAGGCGAGCAGTACTTC
CASSYKGETGEQYF
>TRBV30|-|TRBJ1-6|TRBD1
TGTGCCTGGAACCTCGGACAGGGGGGTTCACCCCTCCACTTT
CAWNLGQGGSPLHF
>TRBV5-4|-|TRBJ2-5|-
TGTGCCAGCAGCCCCGACAGTTCTGGGGAAGAGACCCAGTACTTC
CASSPDSSGEETQYF
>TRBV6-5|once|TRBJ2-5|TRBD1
TGTGCCAGCTCCGGGGTCAGGACAGGGGGACAGACCCAGTACTTC
CASSGVRTGGQTQYF
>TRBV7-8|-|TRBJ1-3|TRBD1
TGTGCCAGCAGCTTCCTACAGGGGGGAATCTCTGGAAACACCATATATTTT
CASSFLQGGISGNTIYF
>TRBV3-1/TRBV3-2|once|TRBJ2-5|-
TGTGCCAGCAGCCAAGGAGGGAGTGGGCTAAAGACCCAGTACTTC
CASSQGGSGLKTQYF
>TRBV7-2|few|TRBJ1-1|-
TGTGCCAGCAGCTATTCGGGGCGCGGGATCACTGAAGCTTTCTTT
CASSYSGRGITEAFF
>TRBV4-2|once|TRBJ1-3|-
TGTGCCAGCAGCCATGACCCGGGGGGCTCTGGAAACACCATATATTTT
CASSHDPGGSGNTIYF
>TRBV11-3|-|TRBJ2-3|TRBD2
TGTGCCAGCAGCCCCAGACTAGCGGGGAGAGATACGCAGTATTTT
CASSPRLAGRDTQYF
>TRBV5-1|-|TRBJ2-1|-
TGCGCCAGCAGCCCGACCGACACTAGCTCCTACAATGAGCAGTTCTTC
CASSPTDTSSYNEQFF
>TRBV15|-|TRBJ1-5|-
TGTGCCACCAGCAGAGATCGAGTCGGGCCCCAGCATTTT
CATSRDRVGPQHF
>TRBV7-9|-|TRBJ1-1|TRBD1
TGTGCCAGCAGCTCCTGGACAGGGGGCGCGGGGGTAGCTTTCTTT
CASSSWTGGAGVAFF
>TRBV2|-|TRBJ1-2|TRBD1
TGTGCCATTACCCGGGACAGGGGGAACTATGGCTACACCTTC
CAITRDRGNYGYTF
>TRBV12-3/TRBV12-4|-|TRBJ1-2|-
TGTGCCAGCAGTTTAGCCAGGGGCTATGGCTACACCTTC
CASSLARGYGYTF
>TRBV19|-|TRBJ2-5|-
TGTGCCAGTAGTCTAGGCGGGTCACAAGAGACCCAGTACTTC
CASSLGGSQETQYF
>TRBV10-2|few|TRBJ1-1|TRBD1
TGCGCCAGCAGTGGGACAGGGATTGAAGCTTTCTTT
CASSGTGIEAFF
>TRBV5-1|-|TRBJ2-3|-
TGCGCCAGCAGCTTGGAAGGGGTTTCCACAGATACGCAGTATTTT
CASSLEGVSTDTQYF
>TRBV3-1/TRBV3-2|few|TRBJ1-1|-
TGTGCCAGCAGCGGGGTTGGGGGGGCAAACACTGAAGCTTTCTTT
CASSGVGGANTEAFF
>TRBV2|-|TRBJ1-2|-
TGTGCCAGCAGCCAACGGGGACTTGATGGCTACACCTTC
CASSQRGLDGYTF
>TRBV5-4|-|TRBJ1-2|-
TGTGCCAGCAGCTTCCAAACCGGGACAAGCTATGGCTACACCTTC
CASSFQTGTSYGYTF
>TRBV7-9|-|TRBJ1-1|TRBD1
TGTGCCAGCAGCCCGGGACAGGGGAGAATGCTCACTGAAGCTTTCTTT
CASSPGQGRMLTEAFF
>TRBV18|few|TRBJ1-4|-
TGTGCCAGCTCATACCAAGCGGGAACTAATGAAAAACTGTTTTTT
CASSYQAGTNEKLFF
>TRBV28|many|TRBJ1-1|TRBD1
TGTGCCAGCAGGAAGGGGGGACAGCCTGAAGCTTTCTTT
CASRKGGQPEAFF
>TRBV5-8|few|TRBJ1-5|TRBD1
TGTGCCAGCAGCTTATCTTTTGGGACAGAACAGCATTTT
CASSLSFGTEQHF
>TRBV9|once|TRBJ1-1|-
TGTGCCAGCAGAGACAAAGGGGAAAGTAGACGCACTGAAGCTTTCTTT
CASRDKGESRRTEAFF
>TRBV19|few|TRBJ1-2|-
TGTGCCAGTAGTTACAGGGTTAATAGCTATGGCTACACCTTC
CASSYRVNSYGYTF
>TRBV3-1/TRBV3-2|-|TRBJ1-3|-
TGTGCCAGCAGCCCACACTCGGGGGGCGGTGGAAACACCATATATTTT
CASSPHSGGGGNTIYF
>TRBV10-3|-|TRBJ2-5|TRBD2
TGTGCCATCAGTGAGGGCGGGGGGGGAAAAGAGACCCAGTACTTC
CAISEGGGGKETQYF
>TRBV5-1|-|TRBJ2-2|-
TGCGCCAGCAGCTTGGACGGGGATAGACCCGGGGAGCTGTTTTTT
CASSLDGDRPGELFF
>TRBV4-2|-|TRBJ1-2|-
TGTGCCAGCAGCCAATCGGGAGGGTCTGCAGGAGGCAACTATGGCTACACCTTC
CASSQSGGSAGGNYGYTF